Presented here are 24 T cell receptor beta chains from one specimen sequenced in a study of T cells in Graves' hyperthyroidism and ophthalmopathy. RNA transcripts were the template for amplifying TCR beta CDR3 regions. During a first-round RT-PCR of the TCR CDR3, the HTBI primer set was used. TCRdb independently ran MiXCR on the multiplex PCR reads; one entry per CDR3 protein. The repertoire consists of hundreds of thousands of distinct CDR3 sequences, with about 15% occurring once and the leading ten covering about 13%. The sequenced sample consisted of blood. The origin of the receptors is a young man with Graves' ophthalmopathy.

This clonotype was observed a handful of times. An end of the junction differs from the germline gene, which may be a read error. The chain is built from TRBV20-1 and TRBJ2-5, with TRBD2 identical over 8 bases. Per germline, CDR1 DFQATT and CDR2 SNEGSKA (reference sequence). This CDR3 comprises 17 residues. The CDR3 bases are TGCAGTGCTGGAGATATTGGTGGGGATGGCGGGGGGGAGACCCAGTACTTC. It encodes CSAGDIGGDGGGETQYF.

This clonotype occurred a few times. Given the absence of the conserved phenylalanine or tryptophan at the CDR3 end, a read error is likely. This chain uses TRBV12-3 or TRBV12-4 with TRBJ2-5, with 7 nucleotides matching TRBD2. This CDR3 has 15 residues. J gave up 4 bases and V 6 bases, and 11 bases lay outside the gene matches. The CDR3 is CASRLGRGSGETQYL. The CDR3 DNA reads TGTGCCAGCAGACTAGGGCGCGGGAGTGGAGAGACCCAGTACCTC.

The table lists this clonotype with many counts. This chain joins TRBV2 and TRBJ2-7; D is ambiguous. The CDR3 loop spans 11 amino acids. Germline CDR1 and CDR2: SNHLY and FYNNEI. Trimming cost V 2 bases and J 6 bases, with 5 bases left between them. CDR3 in amino acids: CASSEFSEQYF. The CDR3 nucleotides read TGTGCCAGCAGTGAATTTTCCGAGCAGTACTTC.

This clonotype appeared many times. The chain combines TRBV28 with TRBJ2-7; 8 bases align to TRBD1. V gave up 4 bases and J gave up 6 bases; unmatched junction bases: 8. Germline V gene data show CDR1 as MDHEN and CDR2 as SYDVKM. This CDR3 contains 14 residues. DNA of the CDR3: TGTGCCAGCAGTTCGGGACAGGCGCGGGCCGAGCAGTACTTC. This translates into CASSSGQARAEQYF.

This clonotype was observed many times. The chain uses TRBV7-8 and TRBJ2-1, with D perhaps matching TRBD2 (7 bases). Per the germline V gene, CDR1 is SGHVS and CDR2 is FQNEAQ. The CDR3 has 16 amino acids. V lost 0 bases and J lost 3, with 12 bases in between. CDR3 DNA: TGTGCCAGCAGCTTAGCGGGAGGGGGGGACTACAATGAGCAGTTCTTC. Its protein is CASSLAGGGDYNEQFF. Drawing the rest from reference TRBV7-8 and TRBJ2-1, the complete variable domain is GAGVSQSPRYKVAKRGQDVALRCDPISGHVSLFWYQQALGQGPEFLTYFQNEAQLDKSGLPSDRFFAERPEGSVSTLKIQRTQQEDSAVYLCASSLAGGGDYNEQFFGPGTRLTVL.

The table lists this clonotype with many counts. The genes are TRBV2 and TRBJ2-5; D remains unclear. The V gene's germline CDR1 is SNHLY and CDR2 FYNNEI. This CDR3 region has 12 residues. Trimming pared 4 bases from V and 7 bases from J, leaving 10 bases between. The CDR3: CASSAVDGTQYF. CDR3 coding DNA: TGTGCCAGCAGTGCTGTCGATGGGACCCAGTACTTC.

The genes are TRBV27 and TRBJ1-6; D remains ambiguous. V lost 3 bases, J lost 8 bases, and 8 bases lay in between. Germline lookup yields CDR1 MNHEY and CDR2 SMNVEV (reference sequence). The CDR3 runs to 13 residues. The CDR3: CASSFQADSPLHF. The CDR3 bases are TGTGCCAGCAGTTTCCAGGCGGATTCACCCCTCCACTTT.

This clonotype was seen only a few times. The genes are TRBV20-1 and TRBJ2-5; the D gene is possibly TRBD2 (6 bases). V lost 3 bases, J lost 5 bases, and 13 bases lay in between. This CDR3 has 13 residues. The germline V gene has CDR1 DFQATT and CDR2 SNEGSKA (reference sequence). The CDR3 loop is CSARKAGFETQYF. CDR3 coding DNA: TGCAGTGCTAGGAAAGCGGGTTTCGAGACCCAGTACTTC.

This clonotype was recorded at least ten times. The chain employs TRBV24-1 and TRBJ2-1; 14 nucleotides align to TRBD2. J gave up 10 bases and V 4 bases, and 8 bases lay outside the gene matches. CDR1 is KGHDR, CDR2 SFDVKD, per germline. This CDR3 contains 16 residues. CDR3 residues: CATSEGGLAGDREQFF. The CDR3 nucleotides read TGTGCCACCAGTGAGGGGGGACTAGCGGGAGATCGAGAGCAGTTCTTC.

The rearrangement links TRBV4-1 to TRBJ1-5; D unclear. V lost 2 bases to trimming and J lost 6 bases, with 26 bases between them. This CDR3 region has 19 residues. Per the germline V gene, CDR1 is MGHRA and CDR2 is YSYEKL. CDR3 sequence reads: CASSQLLGQEVGRGQPQHF. CDR3 coding DNA: TGCGCCAGCAGCCAATTATTAGGCCAGGAGGTTGGTAGAGGTCAGCCCCAGCATTTT.

This clonotype was observed at least ten times. This rearrangement joins TRBV20-1 to TRBJ2-3, with D maybe TRBD2 (5 bases). The CDR3 runs 17 residues. The V gene lost 3 bases and the J gene lost 2 bases, with 21 bases spanning the gap. CDR1 and CDR2 from the germline V gene are DFQATT and SNEGSKA (reference sequence). The CDR3 region has the DNA TGCAGTGCTAGCCCCTTAATCACTAGTGGGCCCACAGATACGCAGTATTTT. Its protein product is CSASPLITSGPTDTQYF.

Ten or more counts support this clonotype. V is TRBV3-1 and J is TRBJ2-1; no definite D call. This CDR3 is built from 15 residues. With 1 base removed from V and 0 bases from J, the gap between germline ends came to 7 bases. Germline V gene sequence: CDR1 LGHDT, CDR2 YNNKEL (reference sequence). The CDR3 coding sequence is TGTGCCAGCAGCCAAGGTCCGACCTCCTACAATGAGCAGTTCTTC. This sequence encodes CASSQGPTSYNEQFF.

In this sample, this clonotype turned up many times. The gene calls are TRBV3-1 and TRBJ1-1, with no clear D. Looked up from germline, CDR1 is LGHDT and CDR2 is YNNKEL (reference sequence). The CDR3 consists of 14 residues. Trimming took off 2 bases at V and 1 base at J, with 8 bases between the two ends. Written as DNA, the CDR3 is TGTGCCAGCAGCCAACAGCCCAGGAACACTGAAGCTTTCTTT. Protein sequence: CASSQQPRNTEAFF.

The V and J genes are TRBV6-4 and TRBJ1-5; D call uncertain. Germline values: CDR1 MRHNA, CDR2 SNTAGT. This CDR3 region has 15 residues. Trimming took 4 bases from V and 4 from J, leaving 14 bases between them. DNA of the CDR3: TGTGCCAGCAGTGTTCGCCCCCGGGGTAATCAGCCCCAGCATTTT. This gives the protein CASSVRPRGNQPQHF.

This clonotype was seen more than once but under ten times. The gene calls are TRBV6-2 or TRBV6-3 and TRBJ2-2, with no clear D. The length of the CDR3 is 17 residues. Trimming left V 0 bases short and J 0 bases short, with 11 bases between. CDR1 MNHEY and CDR2 SVGEGT come from the germline V gene. The CDR3 sequence: CASSYSLTISNTGELFF. As DNA, the CDR3 is TGTGCCAGCAGTTACTCGCTGACCATCTCGAACACCGGGGAGCTGTTTTTT.

In its sample, this clonotype was seen a few times. The chain uses TRBV15 and TRBJ1-5, with 9 bases matching TRBD1. CDR1 LNHNV and CDR2 YYDKDF come from the germline V gene (reference sequence). V was clipped by 5 bases and J by 0 bases; unmatched bases: 2. The CDR3 is 15 residues long. CDR3 nucleotide sequence: TGTGCCACCAGCGACAGGGGGTATAGCAATCAGCCCCAGCATTTT. Its translation is CATSDRGYSNQPQHF.

This clonotype was counted ten times or more. This sequence joins TRBV11-2 and TRBJ2-7; D is uncertain. Germline-derived CDR1 and CDR2 are SGHAT and FQNNGV. V dropped 10 bases and J dropped 2 bases, with 15 bases sitting between them. The CDR3 runs 13 residues. The CDR3 here is CATGLGQAYEQYF. CDR3 coding DNA: TGTGCCACCGGCCTAGGGCAGGCCTACGAGCAGTACTTC.

This clonotype was detected only a few times. The chain links TRBV5-1 to TRBJ1-2, with no clear D. Germline V lookup: CDR1 SGHRS, CDR2 YFSETQ. The CDR3 is made up of 15 amino acids. V shed 0 bases and J shed 8 bases, with 17 bases lying between them. CDR3 bases: TGCGCCAGCAGCTTGGTTTCTGACGCGGGCGAAGGCTACACCTTC. As protein: CASSLVSDAGEGYTF. The variable domain in full, completed from reference TRBV5-1 and TRBJ1-2, reads KAGVTQTPRYLIKTRGQQVTLSCSPISGHRSVSWYQQTPGQGLQFLFEYFSETQRNKGNFPGRFSGRQFSNSRSEMNVSTLELGDSALYLCASSLVSDAGEGYTFGSGTRLTVV.

The table lists this clonotype with many counts. The rearrangement joins TRBV6-1 to TRBJ1-5, with 7 bases identical to TRBD1. This CDR3 region has 15 residues. Trimming cost V 1 base and J 6 bases; bases outside gene matches: 6. From germline, CDR1 is MNHNS and CDR2 SASEGT. CDR3 region: CASSEGTGSGQPQHF. CDR3 nucleotides: TGTGCCAGCAGTGAAGGGACAGGATCTGGTCAGCCCCAGCATTTT.

This clonotype was counted many times. The gene calls are TRBV5-1 and TRBJ1-2; D is perhaps TRBD1 (6 bases). The CDR3 has 14 residues. Between the trimmed V and J ends, which lost 0 bases and 3 bases, there was a span of 9 bases. Per the germline V gene, CDR1 is SGHRS and CDR2 is YFSETQ. In nucleotides, the CDR3 is TGCGCCAGCAGCTTGGCCTCAGGGGACTATGGCTACACCTTC. Translating gives CASSLASGDYGYTF.

This clonotype was picked up a small number of times. The rearrangement joins TRBV5-4 to TRBJ1-1, with D perhaps TRBD1 (6 bases). V was pared by 5 bases and J by 6 bases, with 14 bases between. Germline loops: CDR1 SGHNT, CDR2 YYREEE (reference sequence). The CDR3 is made up of 13 amino acids. The CDR3 sequence: CASSRGVLAEAFF. Here the CDR3 DNA reads TGTGCCAGCAGTAGGGGGGTGCTAGCTGAAGCTTTCTTT.

This clonotype was counted at least ten times. V gene TRBV9 combines with J gene TRBJ1-1, with D maybe TRBD1 (6 bases). Germline values: CDR1 SGDLS, CDR2 YYNGEE. The CDR3 is 17 residues long. Trimming removed 0 bases at V and 0 bases at J, with 15 bases between. The CDR3: CASSVAGAGDMNTEAFF. CDR3 coding DNA: TGTGCCAGCAGCGTAGCGGGGGCCGGAGATATGAACACTGAAGCTTTCTTT.

This clonotype was seen ten or more times. The chain uses TRBV4-2 and TRBJ2-3; 9 positions agree with TRBD2. Per the germline V gene, CDR1 is LGHNA and CDR2 is YNFKEQ. V gave up 7 bases and J gave up 6 bases; unmatched junction bases: 8. This CDR3 is 14 amino acids long. The CDR3 loop is CASTSRGGWDTQYF. CDR3 in DNA: TGTGCCAGCACCTCGCGGGGGGGATGGGATACGCAGTATTTT.

In its sample, this clonotype was seen a few times. The CDR3 loop is CSVPTGPGGDQPQHF. The CDR3 bases are TGCAGCGTTCCAACCGGACCAGGGGGCGATCAGCCCCAGCATTTT. The V and J genes are TRBV29-1 and TRBJ1-5, with 8 nucleotides matching TRBD1. The CDR3 loop spans 15 amino acids. V shed 5 bases and J 5 bases; nucleotides not matched to a gene: 11. CDR1 and CDR2 (germline): SQVTM, ANQGSEA.